This TCR beta chain derives from a study of blood T cells in healthy people across ages. Sample-barcoded 5' priming and a J-beta primer mix drove a second PCR of about 7 to 11 cycles. One entry per CDR3 protein, called by TCRdb with MiXCR from the 5' RACE reads. The sample comprises 650,000 to 800,000 distinct CDR3 sequences, about 42% of which are singletons, and roughly 19% rests with the top ten. This clonotype has more than one count but fewer than ten. Trimming left V 3 bases short and J 6 bases short, with 9 bases between. Germline V gene lookup returns CDR1 KGHSH and CDR2 LQKENI. There are 13 residues in the CDR3.

The genes are TRBV18 and TRBJ1-5, with a weak D call TRBD1 (6 bases). The sample taken for sequencing was blood. This clonotype was sampled from a man between 60 and 75 years old in good health. Here the CDR3 reads CASSPDRSQPQHF. CDR3 nucleotides: TGTGCCAGCTCACCGGACAGATCTCAGCCCCAGCATTTT.